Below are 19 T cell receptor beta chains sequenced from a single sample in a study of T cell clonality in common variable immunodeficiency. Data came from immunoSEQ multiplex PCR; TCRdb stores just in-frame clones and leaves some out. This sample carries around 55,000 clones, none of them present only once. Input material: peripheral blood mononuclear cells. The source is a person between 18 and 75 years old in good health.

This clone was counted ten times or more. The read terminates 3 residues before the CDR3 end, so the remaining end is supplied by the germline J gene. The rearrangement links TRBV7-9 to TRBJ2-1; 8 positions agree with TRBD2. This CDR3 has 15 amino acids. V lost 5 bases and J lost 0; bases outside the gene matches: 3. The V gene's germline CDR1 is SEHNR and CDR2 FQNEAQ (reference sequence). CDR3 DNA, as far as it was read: TGTGCCAGCAGCCCGGGGGGGGCCTCCTACAATGAG. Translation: CASSPGGASYNE. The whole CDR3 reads CASSPGGASYNEQFF.

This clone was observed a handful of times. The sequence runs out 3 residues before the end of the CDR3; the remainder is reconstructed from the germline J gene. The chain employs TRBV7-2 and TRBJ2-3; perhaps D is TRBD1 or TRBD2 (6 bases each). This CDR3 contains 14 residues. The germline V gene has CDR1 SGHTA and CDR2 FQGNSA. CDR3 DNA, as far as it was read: TGTGCCAGCAGCTCTGGAGGGGGTGGGGAGACG. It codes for CASSSGGGGET. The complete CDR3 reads CASSSGGGGETQYF.

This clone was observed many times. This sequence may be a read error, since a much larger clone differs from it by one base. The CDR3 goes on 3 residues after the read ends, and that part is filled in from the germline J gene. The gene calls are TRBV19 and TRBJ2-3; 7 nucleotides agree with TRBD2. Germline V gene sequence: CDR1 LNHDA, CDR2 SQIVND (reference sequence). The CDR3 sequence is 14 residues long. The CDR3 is CASSIVGGDQPQYF. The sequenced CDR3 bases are TGTGCCAGTAGTATAGTGGGAGGGGATCAGCCG.

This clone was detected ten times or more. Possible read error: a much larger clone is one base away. Here the CDR3 reads CASSPARDGVNQPQYF. The sequenced part of the CDR3 DNA is TGTGCCAGTTCTCCTGCCAGGGATGGGGTCAATCAGCCG. This chain links TRBV19 with TRBJ2-3; a weak D match, TRBD1 (5 bases). The read finishes 3 residues shy of the CDR3 end, and the germline J gene is used to complete it. CDR3 length: 16 amino acids. The V gene's germline CDR1 is LNHDA and CDR2 SQIVND (reference sequence).

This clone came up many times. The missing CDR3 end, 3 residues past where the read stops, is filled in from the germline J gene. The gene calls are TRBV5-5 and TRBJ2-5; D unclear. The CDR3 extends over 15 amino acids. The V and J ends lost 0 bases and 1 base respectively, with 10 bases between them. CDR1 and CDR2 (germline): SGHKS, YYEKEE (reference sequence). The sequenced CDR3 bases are TGTGCCAGCAGCTTGGAAGGCAGGTCCCAAGAGACC. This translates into CASSLEGRSQET. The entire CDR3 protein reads CASSLEGRSQETQYF.

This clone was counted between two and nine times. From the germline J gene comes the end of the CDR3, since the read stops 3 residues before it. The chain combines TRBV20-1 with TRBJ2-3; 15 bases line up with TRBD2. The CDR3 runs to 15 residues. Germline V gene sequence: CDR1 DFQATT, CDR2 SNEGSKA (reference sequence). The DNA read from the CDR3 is TGCAGTGGGATGAGGACTAGCGGGGGGGTGGAGACG. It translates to CSGMRTSGGVET. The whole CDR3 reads CSGMRTSGGVETQYF.

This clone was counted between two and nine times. The CDR3 here is CASSPGSHNSPLFF. Partial CDR3 DNA: TGTGCCAGCAGCCCGGGGTCCCATAATTCACCG. The chain joins TRBV7-9 to TRBJ2-2; D may be TRBD2 (5 bases). The sequence runs out 3 residues before the end of the CDR3; the remainder is reconstructed from the germline J gene. The length of the CDR3 is 14 residues. Germline lookup yields CDR1 SEHNR and CDR2 FQNEAQ (reference sequence).

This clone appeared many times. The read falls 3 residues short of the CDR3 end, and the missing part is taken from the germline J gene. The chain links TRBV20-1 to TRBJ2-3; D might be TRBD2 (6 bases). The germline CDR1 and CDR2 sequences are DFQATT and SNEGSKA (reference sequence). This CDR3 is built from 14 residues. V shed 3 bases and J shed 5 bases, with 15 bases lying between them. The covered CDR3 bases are TGCAGTGCTAGGAGCCAGCGGGCGGGAGATACG. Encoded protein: CSARSQRAGDT. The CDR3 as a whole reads CSARSQRAGDTQYF.

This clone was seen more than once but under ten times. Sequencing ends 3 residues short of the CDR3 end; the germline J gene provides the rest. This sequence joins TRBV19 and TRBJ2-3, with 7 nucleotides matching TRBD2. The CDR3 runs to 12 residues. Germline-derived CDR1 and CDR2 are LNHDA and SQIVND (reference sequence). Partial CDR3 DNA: TGTGCCAGTAGTATTCAGGGAGGGACG. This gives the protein CASSIQGGT. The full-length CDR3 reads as CASSIQGGTQYF.

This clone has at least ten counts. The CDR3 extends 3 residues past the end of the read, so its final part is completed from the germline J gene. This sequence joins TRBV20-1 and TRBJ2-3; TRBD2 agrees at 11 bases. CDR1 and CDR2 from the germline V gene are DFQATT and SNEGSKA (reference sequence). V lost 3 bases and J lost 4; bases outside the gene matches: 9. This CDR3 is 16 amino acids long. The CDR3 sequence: CSASPVAGGPADTQYF. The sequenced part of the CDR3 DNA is TGCAGTGCTAGTCCGGTAGCGGGGGGGCCCGCAGATACG.

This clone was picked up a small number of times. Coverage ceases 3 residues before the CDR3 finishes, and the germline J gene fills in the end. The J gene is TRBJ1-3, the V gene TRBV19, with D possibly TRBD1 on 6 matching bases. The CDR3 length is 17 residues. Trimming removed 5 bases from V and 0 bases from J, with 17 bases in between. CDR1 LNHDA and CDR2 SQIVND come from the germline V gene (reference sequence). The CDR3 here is CASSSYRDVSSGNTIYF. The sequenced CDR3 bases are TGTGCCAGTAGTTCCTACAGGGACGTGAGCTCTGGAAACACC. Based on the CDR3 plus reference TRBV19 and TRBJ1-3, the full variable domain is DGGITQSPKYLFRKEGQNVTLSCEQNLNHDAMYWYRQDPGQGLRLIYYSQIVNDFQKGDIAEGYSVSREKKESFPLTVTSAQKNPTAFYLCASSSYRDVSSGNTIYFGEGSWLTVV.

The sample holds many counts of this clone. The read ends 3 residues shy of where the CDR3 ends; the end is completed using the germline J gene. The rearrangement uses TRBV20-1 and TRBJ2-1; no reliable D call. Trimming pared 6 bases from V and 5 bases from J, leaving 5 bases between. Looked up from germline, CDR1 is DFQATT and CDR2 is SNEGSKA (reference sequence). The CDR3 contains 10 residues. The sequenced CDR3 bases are TGCAGTGCCTTTCACAATGAG. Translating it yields CSAFHNE. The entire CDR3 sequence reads CSAFHNEQFF.

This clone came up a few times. The part of the CDR3 DNA that was read is TGTGCCAGCAGCCCTTGGGACACCACAAACACTGAA. It encodes CASSPWDTTNTE. The CDR3, in full, reads CASSPWDTTNTEAFF. V is TRBV7-8 and J is TRBJ1-1; tentative D call: TRBD1 (6 bases). From the germline J gene comes the end of the CDR3, since the read stops 3 residues before it. The germline CDR1 and CDR2 sequences are SGHVS and FQNEAQ. The CDR3 is made up of 15 amino acids. With 5 bases removed from V and 2 bases from J, the gap between germline ends came to 15 bases.

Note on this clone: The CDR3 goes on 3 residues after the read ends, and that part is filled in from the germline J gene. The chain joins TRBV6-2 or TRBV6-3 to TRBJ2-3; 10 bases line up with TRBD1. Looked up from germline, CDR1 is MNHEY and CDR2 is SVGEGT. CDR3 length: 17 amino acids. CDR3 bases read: TGTGCCAGCAGCCCCCCGGGCGACAGGGGGCTGGTACAGCCG. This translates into CASSPPGDRGLVQP. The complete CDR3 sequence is CASSPPGDRGLVQPQYF.

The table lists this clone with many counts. The DNA read from the CDR3 is TGTGCCACCACAGGGCGGGTTTGGCATAGCAATCAGCCC. Its translation is CATTGRVWHSNQP. The CDR3 in its entirety is CATTGRVWHSNQPQHF. This rearrangement joins TRBV28 to TRBJ1-5, with D tentatively TRBD1 (6 bases). The read halts 3 residues ahead of the CDR3 end, with the missing end drawn from the germline J gene. Per germline, CDR1 MDHEN and CDR2 SYDVKM. The V gene lost 10 bases and the J gene lost 0 bases, with 19 bases spanning the gap. This CDR3 has 16 amino acids.

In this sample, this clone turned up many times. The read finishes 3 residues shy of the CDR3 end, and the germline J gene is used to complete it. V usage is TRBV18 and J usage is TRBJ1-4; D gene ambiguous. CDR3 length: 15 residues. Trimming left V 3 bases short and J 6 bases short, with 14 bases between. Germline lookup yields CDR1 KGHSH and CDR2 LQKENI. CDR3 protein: CASSPRGLGDEKLFF. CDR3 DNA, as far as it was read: TGTGCCAGCTCACCTCGCGGACTGGGCGATGAAAAA.

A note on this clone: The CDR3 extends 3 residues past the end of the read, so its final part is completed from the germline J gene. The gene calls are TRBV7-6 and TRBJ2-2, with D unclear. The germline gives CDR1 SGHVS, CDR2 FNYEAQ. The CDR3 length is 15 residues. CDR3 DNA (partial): TGTGCCAGCAGCTTAGAGCCTGCAACTAATGAAAAG. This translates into CASSLEPATNEK. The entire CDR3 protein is CASSLEPATNEKLFF.

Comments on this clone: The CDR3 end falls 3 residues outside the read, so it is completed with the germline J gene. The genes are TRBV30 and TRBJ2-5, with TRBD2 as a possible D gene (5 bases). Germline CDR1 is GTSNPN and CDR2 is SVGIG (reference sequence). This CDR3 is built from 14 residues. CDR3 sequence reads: CAWSVPGSTDTQYF. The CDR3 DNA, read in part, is TGTGCCTGGAGTGTACCGGGGAGCACAGATACC. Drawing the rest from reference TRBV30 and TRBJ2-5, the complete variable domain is SQTIHQWPATLVQPVGSPLSLECTVEGTSNPNLYWYRQAAGRGLQLLFYSVGIGQISSEVPQNLSASRPQDRQFILSSKKLLLSDSGFYLCAWSVPGSTDTQYFGPGTRLLVL.

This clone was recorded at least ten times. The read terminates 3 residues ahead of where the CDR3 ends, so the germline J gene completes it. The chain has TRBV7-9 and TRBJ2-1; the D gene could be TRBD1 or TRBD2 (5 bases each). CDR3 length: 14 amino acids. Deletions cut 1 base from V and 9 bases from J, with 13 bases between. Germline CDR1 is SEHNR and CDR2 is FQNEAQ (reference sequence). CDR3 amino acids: CASSLGGVKGEQFF. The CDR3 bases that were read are TGTGCCAGCAGCTTAGGAGGGGTTAAGGGTGAG. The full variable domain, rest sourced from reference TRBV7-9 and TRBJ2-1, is DTGVSQNPRHKITKRGQNVTFRCDPISEHNRLYWYRQTLGQGPEFLTYFQNEAQLEKSRLLSDRFSAERPKGSFSTLEIQRTEQGDSAMYLCASSLGGVKGEQFFGPGTRLTVL.